The T cell receptor (beta chain) under discussion was sequenced for a study of T-cell reconstitution after alpha-beta-depleted transplantation in children. There are many counts of this clonotype. It was with unique molecular identifiers that the TCRbeta library was prepared. In TCRdb, the PCR reads were re-called with MiXCR into one record per CDR3 protein. This sample has roughly 200,000 distinct CDR3 sequences; approximately 7% occur once, and the top ten carry approximately 2.9%. CDR1 and CDR2 from the germline V gene are SGHRS and YFSETQ. The CDR3 length is 16 residues. V was cut by 7 bases and J by 1 base, with 18 bases left in between.

This clonotype originated in a human donor who donated a stem cell graft to a child with Wiskott-Aldrich syndrome. The chain recombines TRBV5-1 with TRBJ2-1, with D uncertain. The sequenced sample was PBMCs from the stem cell graft donor, obtained from the stem cell graft. The CDR3 loop reads CASAMGKHESYNEQFF. The CDR3 DNA follows: TGCGCCAGCGCTATGGGGAAGCATGAATCCTACAATGAGCAGTTCTTC.